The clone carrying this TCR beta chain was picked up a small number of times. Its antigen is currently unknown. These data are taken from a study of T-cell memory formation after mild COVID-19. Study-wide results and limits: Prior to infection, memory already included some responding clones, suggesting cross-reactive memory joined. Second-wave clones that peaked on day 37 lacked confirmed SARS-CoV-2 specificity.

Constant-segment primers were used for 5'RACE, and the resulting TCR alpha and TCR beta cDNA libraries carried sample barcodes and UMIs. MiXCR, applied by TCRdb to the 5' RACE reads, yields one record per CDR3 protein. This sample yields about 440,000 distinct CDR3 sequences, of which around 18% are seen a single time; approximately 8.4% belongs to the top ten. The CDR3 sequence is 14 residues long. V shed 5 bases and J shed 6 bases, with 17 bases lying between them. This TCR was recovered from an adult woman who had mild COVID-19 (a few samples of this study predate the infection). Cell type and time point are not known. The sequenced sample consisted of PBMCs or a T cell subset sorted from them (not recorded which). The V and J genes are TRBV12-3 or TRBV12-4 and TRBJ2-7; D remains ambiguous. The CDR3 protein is CASSPSSASLEQYF. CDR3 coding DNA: TGTGCCAGCAGTCCCTCGAGCGCGTCTCTCGAGCAGTACTTC.